These 13 T cell receptor beta chains were sequenced from one sample in a study of T-cell reconstitution after alpha-beta-depleted transplantation in children. Unique molecular identifiers were built into the TCRbeta library. A single record per CDR3 protein comes from TCRdb applying MiXCR to the PCR reads. The table has roughly 670,000 distinct CDR3 sequences, around 13% seen once. This specimen consisted of PBMCs, obtained before TCRalphabeta/CD19-depleted stem cell transplant. These receptor sequences come from a girl aged 2 to 10 with congenital amegakaryocytic thrombocytopenia, due to receive a stem cell transplant.

This chain joins TRBV25-1 and TRBJ2-7; TRBD2 might be the D (5 bases). Trimming removed 2 bases at V and 4 bases at J, with 12 bases between. The V gene's germline CDR1 is MGHDK and CDR2 SYGVNS. The CDR3 sequence is 14 residues long. The CDR3 reads CASSEARVPYEQYF. The CDR3 DNA reads TGTGCCAGCAGTGAAGCGCGGGTACCTTACGAGCAGTACTTC.

Remarks on this clonotype: The junction and the germline gene differ at one end; a read error may be behind it. V and J are TRBV28 and TRBJ2-1; 11 nucleotides align to TRBD2. The germline V gene encodes CDR1 MDHEN and CDR2 SYDVKM. The CDR3 sequence is 15 residues long. The CDR3 DNA is TGTGCCAGCAGAGGGCCGACTAGCGGGAAAAATGAGCAGCTCTTC. It translates to CASRGPTSGKNEQLF.

The table lists this clonotype with many counts. For the CDR3, the DNA is TGTGCCAGCAGGCCGGGACTAGCGGGCGATGAGCAGTTCTTC. Amino acids: CASRPGLAGDEQFF. This chain uses TRBV12-3 or TRBV12-4 with TRBJ2-1; 12 bases align to TRBD2. This CDR3 region has 14 residues. With V trimmed by 6 bases and J by 8 bases, 5 bases remained unmatched.

The sample holds many counts of this clonotype. J is TRBJ2-3 and V is TRBV14, with 7 positions matching TRBD2. Trimming removed 3 bases from V and 3 bases from J; junction bases left unmatched: 9. CDR1 and CDR2 from the germline V gene are SGHDN and FVKESK. This CDR3 spans 16 amino acids. The CDR3 DNA sequence: TGTGCCAGCAGCCATCTCCCGGGAGGTCTGACAGATACGCAGTATTTT. Amino acid sequence: CASSHLPGGLTDTQYF.

This clonotype was seen only a few times. Here the CDR3 DNA reads TGTGCCAGCAGTTACCCCTACGGACTAGCGGGATCCTACGAGCAGTACTTC. It codes for CASSYPYGLAGSYEQYF. The chain carries TRBV6-2 or TRBV6-3 and TRBJ2-7; the match to TRBD2 covers 12 bases. Germline-derived CDR1 and CDR2 are MNHEY and SVGEGT. The CDR3 is 17 residues long. The ends lost 2 bases at V and 1 base at J; junction bases unmatched: 6.

V and J are TRBV11-2 and TRBJ1-5, with D hard to call. The CDR3 consists of 16 residues. Germline lookup yields CDR1 SGHAT and CDR2 FQNNGV. V lost 2 bases and J 0 bases, leaving 11 bases between the germline ends. The CDR3 protein is CASSLLPDGSNQPQHF. The CDR3 bases are TGTGCCAGCAGCTTACTCCCGGACGGTAGCAATCAGCCCCAGCATTTT.

This clonotype was detected only a few times. The J gene is TRBJ2-5, the V gene TRBV14; weak D call: TRBD2 (6 bases). V lost 6 bases and J 3 bases, leaving 11 bases between the germline ends. This CDR3 has 13 residues. Germline V gene sequence: CDR1 SGHDN, CDR2 FVKESK. The CDR3 DNA sequence: TGTGCCAGCAGACCAAGGAGGGAAGAGACCCAGTACTTC. Its translation is CASRPRREETQYF. The full variable domain, completed using reference TRBV14 and TRBJ2-5, is EAGVTQFPSHSVIEKGQTVTLRCDPISGHDNLYWYRRVMGKEIKFLLHFVKESKQDESGMPNNRFLAERTGGTYSTLKVQPAELEDSGVYFCASRPRREETQYFGPGTRLLVL.

This clonotype was counted at least ten times. The chain uses TRBV20-1 and TRBJ1-6; no reliable D call. V lost 3 bases and J lost 2, with 8 bases in between. CDR3 length: 14 residues. Germline V gene sequence: CDR1 DFQATT, CDR2 SNEGSKA (reference sequence). The CDR3 coding sequence is TGCAGTGCTAGCCCTAAGGCCTATAATTCACCCCTCCACTTT. Its protein is CSASPKAYNSPLHF.

This clonotype came up many times. The rearrangement links TRBV20-1 to TRBJ2-7; D gene ambiguous. The V and J ends lost 1 base and 5 bases respectively, with 3 bases between them. The CDR3 covers 10 residues. Germline-derived CDR1 and CDR2 are DFQATT and SNEGSKA (reference sequence). The CDR3 DNA reads TGCAGTGCTAGAGTGAACGAGCAGTACTTC. Protein sequence: CSARVNEQYF.

The genes are TRBV5-1 and TRBJ2-7, with 9 bases matching TRBD2. Germline trimming cut 3 bases from V and 0 bases from J; bases unmatched to any gene: 4. The CDR3 is made up of 15 amino acids. Germline CDR1 and CDR2: SGHRS and YFSETQ. The chain's CDR3 is CASSSRLADSYEQYF. CDR3 DNA: TGCGCCAGCAGCTCGAGACTAGCGGACTCCTACGAGCAGTACTTC.

The chain couples TRBV3-1 to TRBJ2-7; 14 nucleotides agree with TRBD2. This CDR3 spans 18 amino acids. After removal of 2 bases from V and 3 bases from J, the junction contained 9 bases not matched to a gene. Per germline, CDR1 LGHDT and CDR2 YNNKEL (reference sequence). The CDR3 reads CASSQLGLAGGTNYEQYF. DNA for the CDR3: TGTGCCAGCAGCCAACTCGGACTAGCGGGAGGAACAAACTACGAGCAGTACTTC.

The table lists this clonotype with a few counts. The chain combines TRBV30 with TRBJ2-1; D not certain. The V gene lost 0 bases and the J gene lost 5 bases, with 8 bases spanning the gap. Germline CDR1 GTSNPN, CDR2 SVGIG (reference sequence). The CDR3 is 13 residues long. The CDR3 here is CAWSVGGNNEQFF. The CDR3 nucleotides read TGTGCCTGGAGTGTTGGCGGAAACAATGAGCAGTTCTTC.

This clonotype was observed a few times. The chain combines TRBV5-1 with TRBJ2-2, with 10 bases that match TRBD2. The CDR3 is 17 residues long. Germline lookup yields CDR1 SGHRS and CDR2 YFSETQ. Trimming at V came to 2 bases and at J to 3 bases, leaving 7 bases not matched to a gene. CDR3 sequence reads: CASSFRTSGGYTGELFF. Written as DNA, the CDR3 is TGCGCCAGCAGCTTCCGGACTAGCGGCGGATACACCGGGGAGCTGTTTTTT.